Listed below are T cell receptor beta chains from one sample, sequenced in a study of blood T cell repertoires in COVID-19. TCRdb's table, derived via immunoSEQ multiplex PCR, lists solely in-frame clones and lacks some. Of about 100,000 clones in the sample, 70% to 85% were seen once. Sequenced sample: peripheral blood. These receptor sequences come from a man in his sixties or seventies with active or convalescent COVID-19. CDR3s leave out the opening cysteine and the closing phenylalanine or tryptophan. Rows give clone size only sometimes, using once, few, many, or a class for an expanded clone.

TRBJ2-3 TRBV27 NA ATQEQGLTDTQY
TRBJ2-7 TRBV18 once ASSPAGSGSYEQY
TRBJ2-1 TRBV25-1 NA ASRETSKGGEQF
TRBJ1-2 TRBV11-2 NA ASSLEDVGGNYGYT
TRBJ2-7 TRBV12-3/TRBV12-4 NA ASSLVYGYEQY
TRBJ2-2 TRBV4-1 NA ASSRGQGNTGELF
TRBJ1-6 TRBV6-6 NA ASSSVLGDYNSPLH
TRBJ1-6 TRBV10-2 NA ASSESWQGAGSPLH
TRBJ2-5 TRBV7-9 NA ASTTNEETQY
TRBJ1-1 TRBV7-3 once ASSLRAGRTEAF